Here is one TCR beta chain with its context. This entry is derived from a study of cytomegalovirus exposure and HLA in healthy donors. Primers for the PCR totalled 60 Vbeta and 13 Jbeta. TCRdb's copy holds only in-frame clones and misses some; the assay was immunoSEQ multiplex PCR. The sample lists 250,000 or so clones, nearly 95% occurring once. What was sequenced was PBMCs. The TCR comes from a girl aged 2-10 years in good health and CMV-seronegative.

The CDR3: CASSRGGRGSPLHF. The DNA of the CDR3 is TGTGCCAGCAGTCGTGGGGGCCGGGGATCACCCCTCCACTTT. The J gene is TRBJ1-6, the V gene TRBV6-1; possibly TRBD1 for D (6 bases). CDR3 length: 14 amino acids. Trimming left V 5 bases short and J 10 bases short, with 15 bases between. Per germline, CDR1 MNHNS and CDR2 SASEGT.